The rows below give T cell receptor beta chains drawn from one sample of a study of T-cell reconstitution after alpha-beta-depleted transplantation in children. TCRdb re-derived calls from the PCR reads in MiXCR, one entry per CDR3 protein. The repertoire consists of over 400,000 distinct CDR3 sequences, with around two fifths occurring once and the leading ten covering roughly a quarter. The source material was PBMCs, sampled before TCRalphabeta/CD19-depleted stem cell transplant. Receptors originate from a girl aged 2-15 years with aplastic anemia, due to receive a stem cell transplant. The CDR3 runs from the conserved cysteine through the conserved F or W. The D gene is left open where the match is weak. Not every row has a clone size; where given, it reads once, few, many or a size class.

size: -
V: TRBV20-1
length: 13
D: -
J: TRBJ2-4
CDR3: CSARSPGSDIQYF
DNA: TGCAGTGCTAGAAGTCCAGGGAGCGACATTCAGTACTTC

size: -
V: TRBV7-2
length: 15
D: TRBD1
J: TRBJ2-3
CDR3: CASSKDRGGTDTQYF
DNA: TGTGCCAGCAGCAAAGACAGGGGAGGAACAGATACGCAGTATTTT

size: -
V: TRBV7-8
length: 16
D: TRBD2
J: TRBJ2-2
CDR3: CASSGGLAGATGELFF
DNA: TGTGCCAGCAGCGGGGGACTAGCGGGAGCAACCGGGGAGCTGTTTTTT

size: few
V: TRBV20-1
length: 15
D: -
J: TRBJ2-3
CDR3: CSARDWGMSTDTQYF
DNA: TGCAGTGCTAGAGATTGGGGTATGAGCACAGATACGCAGTATTTT

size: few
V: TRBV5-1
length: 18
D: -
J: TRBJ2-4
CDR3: CASSRDPGPSGAKNIQYF
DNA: TGCGCCAGCAGCCGAGACCCCGGGCCCTCAGGAGCCAAAAACATTCAGTACTTC

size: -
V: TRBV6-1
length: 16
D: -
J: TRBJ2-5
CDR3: CASSTASGPRKETQYF
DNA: TGTGCCAGCAGCACTGCGTCGGGGCCCCGCAAAGAGACCCAGTACTTC

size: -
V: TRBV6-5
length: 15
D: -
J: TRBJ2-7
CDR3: CASSYSSGAPYEQYF
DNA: TGTGCCAGCAGTTACTCCTCGGGAGCCCCGTACGAGCAGTACTTC

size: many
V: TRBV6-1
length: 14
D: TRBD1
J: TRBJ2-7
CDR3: CASSHRTGGYEQYF
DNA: TGTGCCAGCAGCCACCGGACAGGGGGCTACGAGCAGTACTTC

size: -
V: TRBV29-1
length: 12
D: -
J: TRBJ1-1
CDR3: CSVVEAYTEAFF
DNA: TGCAGCGTTGTAGAAGCTTACACTGAAGCTTTCTTT

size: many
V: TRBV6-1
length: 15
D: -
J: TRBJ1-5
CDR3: CASRSKSTGNQPQHF
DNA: TGTGCCAGCAGAAGCAAGTCCACAGGGAATCAGCCCCAGCATTTT

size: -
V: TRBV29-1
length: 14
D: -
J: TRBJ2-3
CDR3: CSVEDLGKGDTQYF
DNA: TGCAGCGTTGAAGATTTGGGGAAGGGAGATACGCAGTATTTT

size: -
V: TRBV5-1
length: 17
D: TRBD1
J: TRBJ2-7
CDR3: CASSLLAPLGQYYEQYF
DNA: TGCGCCAGCAGCTTATTGGCCCCGTTGGGACAGTACTACGAGCAGTACTTC

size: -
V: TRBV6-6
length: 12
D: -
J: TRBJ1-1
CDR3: CASSYGPPEAFF
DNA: TGTGCCAGCAGTTACGGGCCCCCTGAAGCTTTCTTT

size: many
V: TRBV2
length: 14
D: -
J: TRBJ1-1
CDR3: CASRETVMNTEAFF
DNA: TGTGCCAGCAGGGAGACCGTTATGAACACTGAAGCTTTCTTT

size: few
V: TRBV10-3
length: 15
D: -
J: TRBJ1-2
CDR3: CAISDSPDSVYGYTF
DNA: TGTGCCATCAGTGACTCTCCCGACAGTGTCTATGGCTACACCTTC

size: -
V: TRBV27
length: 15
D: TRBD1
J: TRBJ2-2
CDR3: CASSSPGQGDRELFF
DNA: TGTGCCAGCAGTTCGCCGGGACAGGGGGACCGGGAGCTGTTTTTT

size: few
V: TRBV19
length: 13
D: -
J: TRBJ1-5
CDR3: CASSAQEDQPQHF
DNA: TGTGCCAGTAGTGCTCAGGAAGATCAGCCCCAGCATTTT

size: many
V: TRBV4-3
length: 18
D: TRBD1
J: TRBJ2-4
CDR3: CASSQDPRTGGAKNIQYF
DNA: TGCGCCAGCAGCCAAGATCCGAGGACAGGGGGAGCCAAAAACATTCAGTACTTC

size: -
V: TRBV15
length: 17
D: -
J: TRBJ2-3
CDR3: CATSRTEEGRRADTQYF
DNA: TGTGCCACCAGCAGAACCGAGGAGGGACGGAGGGCAGATACGCAGTATTTT

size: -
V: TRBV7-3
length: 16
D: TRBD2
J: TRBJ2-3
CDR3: CASSRTGTSGRDTQYF
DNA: TGTGCCAGCAGTCGAACCGGGACTAGCGGGAGAGATACGCAGTATTTT

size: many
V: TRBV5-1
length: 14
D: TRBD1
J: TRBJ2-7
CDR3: CASSLGDRVNEQYF
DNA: TGCGCCAGCAGCTTGGGGGACAGGGTTAACGAGCAGTACTTC

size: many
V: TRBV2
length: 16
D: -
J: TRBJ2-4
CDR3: CASIGPQRGAKNIQYF
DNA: TGTGCCAGTATCGGGCCCCAAAGGGGGGCCAAAAACATTCAGTACTTC

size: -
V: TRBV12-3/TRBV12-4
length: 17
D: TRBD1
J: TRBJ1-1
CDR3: CASSSRDRGRLEMGAFF
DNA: TGTGCCAGCAGTTCCCGGGACAGGGGGCGTTTGGAAATGGGGGCTTTCTTT

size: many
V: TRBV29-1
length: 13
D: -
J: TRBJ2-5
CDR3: CSVEATGQETQYF
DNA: TGCAGCGTTGAAGCGACAGGCCAAGAGACCCAGTACTTC

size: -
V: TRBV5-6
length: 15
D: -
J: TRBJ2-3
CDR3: CASSYSSANTDTQYF
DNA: TGTGCCAGCAGCTATTCTAGCGCGAACACAGATACGCAGTATTTT

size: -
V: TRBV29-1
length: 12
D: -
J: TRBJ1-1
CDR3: CSVEFRNTEAFF
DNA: TGCAGCGTTGAATTCAGGAACACTGAAGCTTTCTTT

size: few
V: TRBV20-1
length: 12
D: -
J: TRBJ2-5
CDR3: CSASVIQETQYF
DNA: TGCAGTGCTAGTGTCATCCAAGAGACCCAGTACTTC

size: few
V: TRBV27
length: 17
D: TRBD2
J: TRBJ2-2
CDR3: CASSRAGVSSGAGELFF
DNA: TGTGCCAGCAGCCGAGCGGGAGTCTCAAGTGGGGCCGGGGAGCTGTTTTTT

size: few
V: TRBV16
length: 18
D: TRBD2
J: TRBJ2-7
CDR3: CASSHFSRGLASSYEQYF
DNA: TGTGCCAGCAGCCATTTTTCAAGGGGACTAGCGAGCTCCTACGAGCAGTACTTC

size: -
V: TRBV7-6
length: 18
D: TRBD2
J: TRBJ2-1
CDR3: CASSLALRLAGRGNEQFF
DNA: TGTGCCAGCAGCTTAGCTCTTAGACTAGCGGGACGAGGCAATGAGCAGTTCTTC

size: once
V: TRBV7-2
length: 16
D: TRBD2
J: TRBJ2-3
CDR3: CASSLGLAGGADTQYF
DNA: TGTGCCAGCAGCCTCGGACTAGCGGGGGGGGCAGATACGCAGTATTTT

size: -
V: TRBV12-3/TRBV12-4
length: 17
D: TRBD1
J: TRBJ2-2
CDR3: CASNTLGDRGRTGELFF
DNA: TGTGCCAGCAACACCTTGGGGGACAGGGGTCGGACCGGGGAGCTGTTTTTT

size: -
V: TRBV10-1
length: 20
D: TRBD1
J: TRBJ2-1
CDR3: CASSGSPEKGGQSSYNEQFF
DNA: TGCGCCAGCAGTGGATCCCCCGAAAAAGGGGGACAGAGCTCCTACAATGAGCAGTTCTTC

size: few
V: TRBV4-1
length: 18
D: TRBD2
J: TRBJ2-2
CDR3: CASSQVGLAGGNTGELFF
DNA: TGCGCCAGCAGCCAAGTCGGACTAGCGGGGGGAAACACCGGGGAGCTGTTTTTT

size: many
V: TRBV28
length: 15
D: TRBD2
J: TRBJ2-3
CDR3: CASSKPGLAGDTQYF
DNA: TGTGCCAGCAGTAAACCGGGACTAGCCGGAGATACGCAGTATTTT

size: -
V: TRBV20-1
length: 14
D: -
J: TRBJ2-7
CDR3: CSARGTASPYEQYF
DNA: TGCAGTGCTAGAGGAACAGCTAGCCCCTACGAGCAGTACTTC

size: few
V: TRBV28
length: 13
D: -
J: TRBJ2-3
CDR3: CALRGDGTDTQYF
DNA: TGTGCCCTCCGAGGGGATGGGACAGATACGCAGTATTTT

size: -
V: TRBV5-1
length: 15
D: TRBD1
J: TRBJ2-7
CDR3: CASSIGGTGGWEQYF
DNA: TGCGCCAGTTCAATCGGCGGGACAGGAGGTTGGGAGCAGTACTTC

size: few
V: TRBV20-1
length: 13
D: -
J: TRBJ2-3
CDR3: CSARAPSTDTQYF
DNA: TGCAGTGCTAGAGCTCCCAGCACAGATACGCAGTATTTT

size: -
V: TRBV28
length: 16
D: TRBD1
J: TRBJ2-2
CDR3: CASSKIGGQFTGELFF
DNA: TGTGCCAGCAGCAAAATAGGGGGACAGTTCACCGGGGAGCTGTTTTTT

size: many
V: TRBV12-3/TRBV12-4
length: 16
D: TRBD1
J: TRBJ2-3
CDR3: CASSLTGGDSTDTQYF
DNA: TGTGCCAGCAGTCTCACAGGGGGCGATAGCACAGATACGCAGTATTTT

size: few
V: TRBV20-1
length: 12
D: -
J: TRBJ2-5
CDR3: CSGRGGRETQYF
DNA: TGCAGTGGGAGAGGGGGGCGGGAGACCCAGTACTTC

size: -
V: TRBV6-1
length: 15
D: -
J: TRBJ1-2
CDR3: CASSRPADGTYGYTF
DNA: TGTGCCAGCAGTCGTCCTGCAGACGGAACGTATGGCTACACCTTC

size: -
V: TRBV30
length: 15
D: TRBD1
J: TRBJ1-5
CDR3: CAWSRMGQGIQPQHF
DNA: TGTGCCTGGAGTCGTATGGGACAGGGAATTCAGCCCCAGCATTTT

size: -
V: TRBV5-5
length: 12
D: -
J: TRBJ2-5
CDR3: CASSLEGVAQYF
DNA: TGTGCCAGCAGCTTGGAAGGGGTGGCCCAGTACTTC

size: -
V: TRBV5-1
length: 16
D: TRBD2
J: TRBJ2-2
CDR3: CASRGLADFGTGELFF
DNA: TGCGCCAGCAGAGGCCTAGCGGACTTCGGGACCGGGGAGCTGTTTTTT

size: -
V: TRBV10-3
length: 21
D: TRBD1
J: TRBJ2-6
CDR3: CAISDRQGAGGPISGANVLTF
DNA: TGTGCCATCAGTGACCGTCAGGGGGCAGGGGGCCCCATCTCTGGGGCCAACGTCCTGACTTTC

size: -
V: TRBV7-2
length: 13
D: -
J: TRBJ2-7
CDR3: CASSPTDSYEQYF
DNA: TGTGCCAGCAGCCCAACAGATTCCTACGAGCAGTACTTC